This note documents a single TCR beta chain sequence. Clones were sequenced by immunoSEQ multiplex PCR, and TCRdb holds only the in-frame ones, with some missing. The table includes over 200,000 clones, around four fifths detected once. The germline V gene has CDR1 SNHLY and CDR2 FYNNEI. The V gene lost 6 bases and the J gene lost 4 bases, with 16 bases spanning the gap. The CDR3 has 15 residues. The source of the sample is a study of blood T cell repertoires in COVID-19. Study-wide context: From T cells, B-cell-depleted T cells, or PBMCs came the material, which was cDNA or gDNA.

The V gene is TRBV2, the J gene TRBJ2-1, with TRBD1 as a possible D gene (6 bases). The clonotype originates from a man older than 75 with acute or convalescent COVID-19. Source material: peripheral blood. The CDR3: CASRQQGSRYNEQFF. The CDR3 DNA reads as TGTGCCAGCAGACAACAGGGAAGTCGGTACAATGAGCAGTTCTTC. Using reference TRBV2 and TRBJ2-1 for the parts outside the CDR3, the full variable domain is EPEVTQTPSHQVTQMGQEVILRCVPISNHLYFYWYRQILGQKVEFLVSFYNNEISEKSEIFDDQFSVERPDGSNFTLKIRSTKLEDSAMYFCASRQQGSRYNEQFFGPGTRLTVL.